The 3 T cell receptor beta chains in this list originate from one sample, sequenced in a study of tumor-infiltrating lymphocytes in primary liver carcinoma. Germline DNA was also extracted, with blood RNA taken from unsorted whole blood. TCR beta cDNA was reverse-transcribed from roughly 0.45 ug of total RNA. The reaction used a constant-region primer and ProtoScript II reverse transcriptase. Three rounds of nested multiplex PCR with slightly modified ARM-PCR produced TCR beta libraries. Both of the initial two PCR rounds ran for roughly 10 cycles and employed TRBV1-TRBV30 forward primers alongside a C-beta reverse primer. TCRdb reprocessed the multiplex PCR reads via MiXCR and lists one record per CDR3 protein. The data contain fewer than 400,000 distinct CDR3 sequences, approximately 60% of them singletons. The sequencing sample was made of peripheral blood. The receptors originated from a man aged 40-55 years with primary liver carcinoma and hepatitis B virus infection.

Notes on this clonotype: One end of the junction does not line up with germline, which may come from a read error. The rearrangement joins TRBV11-3 to TRBJ2-1; the D is unclear. Germline CDR1 reads SGHNT; CDR2 reads YENEEA. This CDR3 has 15 residues. Here the CDR3 reads CANSSLEEPYNEQFF. As DNA, the CDR3 is TGTGCCAACAGCTCATTAGAGGAGCCCTACAATGAGCAGTTCTTC.

This clonotype occurred many times. V and J are TRBV6-5 and TRBJ2-7; 14 nucleotides align to TRBD2. V shed 2 bases, J shed 2 bases, and the junction held 11 bases outside the gene matches. The length of the CDR3 is 19 residues. CDR1 and CDR2 (germline): MNHEY, SVGAGI. The CDR3 here is CASSYAGGLAGDGTYEQYF. The CDR3 DNA follows: TGTGCCAGCAGTTACGCGGGGGGACTAGCGGGAGACGGGACCTACGAGCAGTACTTC.

A word on this clonotype: One end of the junction fails to match germline, which may point to a read error. The chain links TRBV29-1 to TRBJ2-1, with TRBD2 matching over 8 bases. Germline CDR1 SQVTM, CDR2 ANQGSEA. This CDR3 is 15 amino acids long. The CDR3 sequence: CSIEVMGLVYNEQFF. The CDR3 DNA reads as TGCAGCATTGAGGTAATGGGACTAGTCTACAATGAGCAGTTTTTC.